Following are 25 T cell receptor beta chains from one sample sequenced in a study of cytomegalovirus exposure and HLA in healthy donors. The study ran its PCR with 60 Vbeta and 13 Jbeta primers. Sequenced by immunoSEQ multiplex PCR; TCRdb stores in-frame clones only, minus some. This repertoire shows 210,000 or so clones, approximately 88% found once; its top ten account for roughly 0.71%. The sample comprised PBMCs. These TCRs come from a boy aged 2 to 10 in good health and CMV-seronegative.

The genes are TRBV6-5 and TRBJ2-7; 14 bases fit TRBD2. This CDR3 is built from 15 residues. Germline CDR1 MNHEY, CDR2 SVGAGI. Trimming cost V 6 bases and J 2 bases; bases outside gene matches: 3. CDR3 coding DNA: TGTGCCAGCAGCAAGGGACTAGCGGGGGCCTACGAGCAGTACTTC. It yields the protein CASSKGLAGAYEQYF.

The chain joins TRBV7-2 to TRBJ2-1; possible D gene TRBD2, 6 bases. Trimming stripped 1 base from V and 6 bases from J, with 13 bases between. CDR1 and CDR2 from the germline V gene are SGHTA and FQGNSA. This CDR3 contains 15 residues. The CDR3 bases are TGTGCCAGCAGCTTAGGGGCTAGCGTGGTCAATGAGCAGTTCTTC. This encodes CASSLGASVVNEQFF.

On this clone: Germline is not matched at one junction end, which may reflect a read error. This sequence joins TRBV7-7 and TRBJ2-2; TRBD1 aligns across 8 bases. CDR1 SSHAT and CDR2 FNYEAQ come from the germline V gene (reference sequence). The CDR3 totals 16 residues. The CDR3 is CASSPRQGWNTGELFF. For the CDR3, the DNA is TGTGCTAGCAGCCCCAGACAGGGGTGGAACACCGGGGAGCTGTTTTTT.

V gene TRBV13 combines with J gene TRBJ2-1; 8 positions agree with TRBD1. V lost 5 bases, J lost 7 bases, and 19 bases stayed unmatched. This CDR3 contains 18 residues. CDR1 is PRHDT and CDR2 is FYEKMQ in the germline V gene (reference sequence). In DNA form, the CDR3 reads TGTGCCAGCAGCCCAGGGGGCCCCGGGACTCGAAGGGGGAATGAGCAGTTCTTC. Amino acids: CASSPGGPGTRRGNEQFF.

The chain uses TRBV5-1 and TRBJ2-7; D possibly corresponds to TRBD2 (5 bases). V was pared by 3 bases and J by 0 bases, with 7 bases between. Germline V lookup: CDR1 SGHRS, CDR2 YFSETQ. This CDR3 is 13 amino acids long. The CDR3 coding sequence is TGCGCCAGCAGCTCCGGAGGCTCCTACGAGCAGTACTTC. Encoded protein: CASSSGGSYEQYF.

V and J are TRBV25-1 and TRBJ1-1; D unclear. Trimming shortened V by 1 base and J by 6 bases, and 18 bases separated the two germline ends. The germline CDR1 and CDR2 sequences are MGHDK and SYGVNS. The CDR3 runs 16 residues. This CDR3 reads CASSEWEAGRQPEAFF. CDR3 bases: TGTGCCAGCAGTGAATGGGAGGCAGGCCGCCAACCTGAAGCTTTCTTT.

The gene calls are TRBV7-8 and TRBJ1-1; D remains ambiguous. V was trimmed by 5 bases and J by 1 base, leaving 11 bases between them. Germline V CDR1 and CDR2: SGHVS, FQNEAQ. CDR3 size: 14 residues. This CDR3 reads CASSPRVRNTEAFF. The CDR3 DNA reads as TGTGCCAGCAGCCCGAGGGTTAGGAACACTGAAGCTTTCTTT.

The CDR3 protein is CASSVLAGERETQYF. In DNA form, the CDR3 reads TGTGCCAGCAGCGTCCTAGCGGGGGAGAGAGAGACCCAGTACTTC. The V and J genes are TRBV9 and TRBJ2-5; 10 nucleotides match TRBD2. J lost 4 bases, V lost 2 bases, and 5 bases had no gene match. Germline lookup yields CDR1 SGDLS and CDR2 YYNGEE. The CDR3 runs 15 residues. Together with reference TRBV9 and TRBJ2-5, the CDR3 gives the full variable domain: DSGVTQTPKHLITATGQRVTLRCSPRSGDLSVYWYQQSLDQGLQFLIQYYNGEERAKGNILERFSAQQFPDLHSELNLSSLELGDSALYFCASSVLAGERETQYFGPGTRLLVL.

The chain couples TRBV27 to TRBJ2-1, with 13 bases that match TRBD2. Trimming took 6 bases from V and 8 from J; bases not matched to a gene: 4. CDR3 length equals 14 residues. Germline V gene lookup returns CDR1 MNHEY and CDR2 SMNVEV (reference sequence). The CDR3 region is CASRGLAGPHEQFF. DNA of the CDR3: TGTGCCAGCAGGGGACTAGCGGGACCCCATGAGCAGTTCTTC.

The CDR3 protein is CASSEIPGGNTIYF. The CDR3 DNA reads as TGTGCCAGCAGTGAAATACCAGGAGGAAACACCATATATTTT. The chain recombines TRBV2 with TRBJ1-3; D is undetermined. The CDR3 is 14 amino acids. Trimming left V 2 bases short and J 4 bases short, with 9 bases between. Germline loops: CDR1 SNHLY, CDR2 FYNNEI.

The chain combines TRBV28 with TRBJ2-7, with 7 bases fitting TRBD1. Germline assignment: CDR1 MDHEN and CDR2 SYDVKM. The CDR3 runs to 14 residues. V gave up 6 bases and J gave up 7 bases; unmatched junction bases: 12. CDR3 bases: TGTGCCAGCAGATACAGGGGAATTATAGGGGAGCAGTACTTC. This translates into CASRYRGIIGEQYF.

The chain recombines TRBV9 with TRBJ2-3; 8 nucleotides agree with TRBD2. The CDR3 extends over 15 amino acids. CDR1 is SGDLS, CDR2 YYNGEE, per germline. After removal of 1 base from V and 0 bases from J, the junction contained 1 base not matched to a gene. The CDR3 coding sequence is TGTGCCAGCAGCGTATCTAGCGGGAGCACAGATACGCAGTATTTT. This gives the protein CASSVSSGSTDTQYF.

The CDR3 DNA reads TGTGCCAGTAGTCCCAGGGAGGGCACCGGGGAGCTGTTTTTT. It yields the protein CASSPREGTGELFF. The V call is TRBV19, the J call TRBJ2-2, with 7 bases matching TRBD2. The CDR3 length is 14 residues. The trim removed 5 bases at V and 4 bases at J, leaving 4 bases unmatched. Germline CDR1 is LNHDA and CDR2 is SQIVND (reference sequence).

The CDR3 nucleotides read TGTGCCAGCAGCTTAGGGGCAGGGGGCCACGAGCAGTACTTC. Its protein product is CASSLGAGGHEQYF. This chain links TRBV11-2 with TRBJ2-7, with 8 bases that match TRBD1. CDR1 and CDR2 (germline): SGHAT, FQNNGV. V lost 1 base and J lost 5; bases outside the gene matches: 4. The CDR3 has 14 residues.

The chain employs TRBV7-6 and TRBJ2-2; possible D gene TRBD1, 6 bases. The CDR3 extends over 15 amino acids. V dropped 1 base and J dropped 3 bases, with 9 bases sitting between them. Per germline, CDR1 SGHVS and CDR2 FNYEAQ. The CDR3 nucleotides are TGTGCCAGCAGCTTAGACAGGGACCACACCGGGGAGCTGTTTTTT. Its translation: CASSLDRDHTGELFF. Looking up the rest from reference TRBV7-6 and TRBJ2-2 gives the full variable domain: GAGVSQSPRYKVTKRGQDVALRCDPISGHVSLYWYRQALGQGPEFLTYFNYEAQQDKSGLPNDRFSAERPEGSISTLTIQRTEQRDSAMYRCASSLDRDHTGELFFGEGSRLTVL.

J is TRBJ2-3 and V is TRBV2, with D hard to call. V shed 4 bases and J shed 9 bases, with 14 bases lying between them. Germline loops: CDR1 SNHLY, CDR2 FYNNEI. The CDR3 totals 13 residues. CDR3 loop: CASSVGGVGTQYF. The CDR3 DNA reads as TGTGCCAGCAGTGTAGGCGGCGTCGGCACGCAGTATTTT.

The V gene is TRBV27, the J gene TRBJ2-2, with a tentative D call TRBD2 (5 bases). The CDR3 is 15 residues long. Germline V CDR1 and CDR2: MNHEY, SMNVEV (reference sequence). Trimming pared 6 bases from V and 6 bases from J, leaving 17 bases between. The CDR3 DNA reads TGTGCCAGCAGACTCTCTCATCTAGCACCCGGGGAGCTGTTTTTT. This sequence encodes CASRLSHLAPGELFF.

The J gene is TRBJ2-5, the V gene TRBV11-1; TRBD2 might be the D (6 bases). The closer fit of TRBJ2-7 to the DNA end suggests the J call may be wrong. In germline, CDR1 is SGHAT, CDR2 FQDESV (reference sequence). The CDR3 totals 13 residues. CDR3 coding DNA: TGTGCCAGCAGCTCCCAACTAGCATACGAGCAGTACTTC. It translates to CASSSQLAYEQYF.

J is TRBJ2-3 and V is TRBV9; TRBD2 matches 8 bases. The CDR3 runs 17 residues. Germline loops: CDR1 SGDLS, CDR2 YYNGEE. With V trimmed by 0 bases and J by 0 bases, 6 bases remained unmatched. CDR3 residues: CASSVGGTSGSTDTQYF. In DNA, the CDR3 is TGTGCCAGCAGCGTAGGGGGAACTAGCGGTAGCACAGATACGCAGTATTTT.

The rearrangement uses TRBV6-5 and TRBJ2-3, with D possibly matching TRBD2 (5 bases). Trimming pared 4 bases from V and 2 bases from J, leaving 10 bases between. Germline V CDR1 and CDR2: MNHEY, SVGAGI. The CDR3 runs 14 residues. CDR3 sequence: CASSLSGNTDTQYF. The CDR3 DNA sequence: TGTGCCAGCAGTTTATCGGGGAACACAGATACGCAGTATTTT.

The CDR3 DNA sequence: TGTGCCAGCAGCTCCGGGACAGGGGTACCCAAAAACATTCAGTACTTC. It codes for CASSSGTGVPKNIQYF. The chain couples TRBV7-9 to TRBJ2-4; 10 nucleotides agree with TRBD1. Looked up from germline, CDR1 is SEHNR and CDR2 is FQNEAQ (reference sequence). The CDR3 runs 16 residues. V shed 4 bases and J 2 bases; nucleotides not matched to a gene: 5.

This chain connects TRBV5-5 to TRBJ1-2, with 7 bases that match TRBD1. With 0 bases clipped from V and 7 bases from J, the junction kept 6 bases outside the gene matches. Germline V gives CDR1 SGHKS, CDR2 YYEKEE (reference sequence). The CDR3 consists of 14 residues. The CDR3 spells CASSLDGQVSGYTF. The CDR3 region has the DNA TGTGCCAGCAGCTTGGACGGACAGGTGAGTGGCTACACCTTC.

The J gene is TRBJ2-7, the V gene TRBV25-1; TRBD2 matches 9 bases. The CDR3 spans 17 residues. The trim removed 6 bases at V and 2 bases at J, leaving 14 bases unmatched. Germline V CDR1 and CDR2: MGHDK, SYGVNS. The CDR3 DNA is TGTGCCAGCAGCGACAGACGCTCGACTAGCGGCGCCTACGAGCAGTACTTC. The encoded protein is CASSDRRSTSGAYEQYF.

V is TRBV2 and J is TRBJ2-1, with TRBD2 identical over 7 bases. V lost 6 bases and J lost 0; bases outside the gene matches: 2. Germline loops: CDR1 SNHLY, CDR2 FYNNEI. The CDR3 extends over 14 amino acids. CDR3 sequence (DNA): TGTGCCAGCAGGGGCGGGAGCTCCTACAATGAGCAGTTCTTC. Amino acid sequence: CASRGGSSYNEQFF.

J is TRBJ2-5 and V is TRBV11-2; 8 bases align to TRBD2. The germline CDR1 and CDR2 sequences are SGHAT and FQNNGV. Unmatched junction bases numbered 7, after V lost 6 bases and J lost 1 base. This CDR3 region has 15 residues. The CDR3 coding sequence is TGTGCCAGCAGGAGCCCGGGAGGGGTCCAAGAGACCCAGTACTTC. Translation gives CASRSPGGVQETQYF.